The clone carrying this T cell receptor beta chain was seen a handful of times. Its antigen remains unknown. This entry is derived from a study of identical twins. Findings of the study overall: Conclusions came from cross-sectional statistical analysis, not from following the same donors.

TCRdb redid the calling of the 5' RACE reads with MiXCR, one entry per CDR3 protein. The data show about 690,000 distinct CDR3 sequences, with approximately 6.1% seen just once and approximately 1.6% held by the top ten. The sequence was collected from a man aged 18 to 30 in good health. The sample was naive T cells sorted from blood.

The CDR3 sequence is CASQAAGETQYF. DNA of the CDR3: TGTGCCAGTCAGGCGGCTGGGGAGACCCAGTACTTC. The chain links TRBV6-5 to TRBJ2-5; D is uncertain. This CDR3 has 12 amino acids. Trimming cost V 9 bases and J 5 bases, with 13 bases left between them. Germline V gene sequence: CDR1 MNHEY, CDR2 SVGAGI.